The entry below describes one T cell receptor (beta chain). The antigen is not known. These data originate in a study of cytomegalovirus exposure and HLA in healthy donors. Study conclusions and caveats: In a later analysis, at a false discovery rate of 0.05, 16,951 TCR beta sequences were associated with HLA alleles.

60 Vbeta and 13 Jbeta primers were used in PCR. The data were produced by immunoSEQ multiplex PCR, yet TCRdb's version contains in-frame clones alone and is incomplete. The sample has approximately 100,000 clones; around two thirds are singletons. With 6 bases removed from V and 2 bases from J, the gap between germline ends came to 10 bases. The germline V gene encodes CDR1 LNHDA and CDR2 SQIVND (reference sequence). This CDR3 contains 14 residues. This chain links TRBV19 with TRBJ2-2; D call uncertain. Material: PBMCs. The sequence was collected from a young man in good health and CMV-seropositive. The DNA of the CDR3 is TGTGCCAGTAGCTTACACCCAAACACCGGGGAGCTGTTTTTT. Protein sequence: CASSLHPNTGELFF. Full variable domain (remainder filled in from reference TRBV19 and TRBJ2-2): DGGITQSPKYLFRKEGQNVTLSCEQNLNHDAMYWYRQDPGQGLRLIYYSQIVNDFQKGDIAEGYSVSREKKESFPLTVTSAQKNPTAFYLCASSLHPNTGELFFGEGSRLTVL.